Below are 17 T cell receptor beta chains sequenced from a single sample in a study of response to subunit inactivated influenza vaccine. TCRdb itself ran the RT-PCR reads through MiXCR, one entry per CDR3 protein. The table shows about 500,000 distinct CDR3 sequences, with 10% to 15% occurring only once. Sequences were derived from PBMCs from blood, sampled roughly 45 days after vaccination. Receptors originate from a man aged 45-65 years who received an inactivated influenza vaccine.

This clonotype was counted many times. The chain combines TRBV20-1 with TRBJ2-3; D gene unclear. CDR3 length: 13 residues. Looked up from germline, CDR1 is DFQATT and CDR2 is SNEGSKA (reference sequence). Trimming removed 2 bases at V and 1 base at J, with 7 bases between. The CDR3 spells CSARRWGTDTQYF. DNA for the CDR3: TGCAGTGCTAGAAGGTGGGGCACAGATACGCAGTATTTT.

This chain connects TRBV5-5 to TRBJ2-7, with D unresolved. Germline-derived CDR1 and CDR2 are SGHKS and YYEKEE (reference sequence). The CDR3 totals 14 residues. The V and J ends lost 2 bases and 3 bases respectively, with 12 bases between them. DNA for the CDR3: TGTGCCAGCAGCTTCCCCCTCCGAAACTACGAGCAGTACTTC. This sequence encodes CASSFPLRNYEQYF.

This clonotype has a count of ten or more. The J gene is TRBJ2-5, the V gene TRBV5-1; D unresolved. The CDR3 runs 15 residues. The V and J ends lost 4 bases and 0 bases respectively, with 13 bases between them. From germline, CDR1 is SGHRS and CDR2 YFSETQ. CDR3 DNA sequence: TGCGCCAGCAGCACTCCTCTTGATGACCAAGAGACCCAGTACTTC. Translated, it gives CASSTPLDDQETQYF.

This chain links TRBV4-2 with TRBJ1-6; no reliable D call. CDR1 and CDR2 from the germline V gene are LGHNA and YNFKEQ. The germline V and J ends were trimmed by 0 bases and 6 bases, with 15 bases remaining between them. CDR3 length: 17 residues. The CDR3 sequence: CASSQDRYRTLNSPLHF. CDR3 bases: TGTGCCAGCAGCCAAGATCGATACAGAACCCTTAATTCACCCCTCCACTTT.

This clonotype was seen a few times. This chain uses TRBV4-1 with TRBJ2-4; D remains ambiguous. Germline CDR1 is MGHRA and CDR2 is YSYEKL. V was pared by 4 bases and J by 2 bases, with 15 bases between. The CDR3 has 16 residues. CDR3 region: CASSLGPPRTKNIQYF. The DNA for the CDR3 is TGCGCCAGCAGCCTCGGTCCGCCGCGGACCAAAAACATTCAGTACTTC.

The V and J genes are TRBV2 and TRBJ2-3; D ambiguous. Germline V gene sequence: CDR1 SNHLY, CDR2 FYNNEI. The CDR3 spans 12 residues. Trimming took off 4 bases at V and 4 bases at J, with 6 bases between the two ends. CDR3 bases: TGTGCCAGCAGTGTAACATCAGATACGCAGTATTTT. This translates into CASSVTSDTQYF.

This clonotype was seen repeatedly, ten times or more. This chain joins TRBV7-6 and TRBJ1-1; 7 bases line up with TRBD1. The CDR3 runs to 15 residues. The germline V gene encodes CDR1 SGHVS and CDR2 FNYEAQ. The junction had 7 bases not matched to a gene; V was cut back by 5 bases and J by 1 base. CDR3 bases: TGTGCCAGCAGCCGCATGGGACAGCCGAACACTGAAGCTTTCTTT. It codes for CASSRMGQPNTEAFF.

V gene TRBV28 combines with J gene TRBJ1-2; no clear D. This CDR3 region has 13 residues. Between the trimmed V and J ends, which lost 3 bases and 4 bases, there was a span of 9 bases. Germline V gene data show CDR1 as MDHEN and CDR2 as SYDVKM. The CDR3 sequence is CASSFSKSYGYTF. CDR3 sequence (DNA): TGTGCCAGCAGTTTCAGCAAATCCTATGGCTACACCTTC.

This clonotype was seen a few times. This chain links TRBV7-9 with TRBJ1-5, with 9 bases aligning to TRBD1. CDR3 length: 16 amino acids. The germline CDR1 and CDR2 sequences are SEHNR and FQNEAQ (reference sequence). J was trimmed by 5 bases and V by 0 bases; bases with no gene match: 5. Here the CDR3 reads CASSLAGTGIHQPQHF. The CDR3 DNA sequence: TGTGCCAGCAGCTTAGCCGGGACAGGGATCCATCAGCCCCAGCATTTT.

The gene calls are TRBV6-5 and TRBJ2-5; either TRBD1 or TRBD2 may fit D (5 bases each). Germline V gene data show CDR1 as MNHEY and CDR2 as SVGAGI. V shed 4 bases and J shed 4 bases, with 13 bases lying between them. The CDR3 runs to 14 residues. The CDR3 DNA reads TGTGCCAGCAGTTCCCCGGGACCACCAGAGACCCAGTACTTC. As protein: CASSSPGPPETQYF.

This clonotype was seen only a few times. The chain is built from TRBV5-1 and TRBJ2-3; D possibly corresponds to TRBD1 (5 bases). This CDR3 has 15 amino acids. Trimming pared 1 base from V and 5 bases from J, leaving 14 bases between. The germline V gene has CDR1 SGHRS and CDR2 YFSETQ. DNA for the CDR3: TGCGCCAGCAGCTTGTATATCCGGCAGGGAGATACGCAGTATTTT. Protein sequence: CASSLYIRQGDTQYF.

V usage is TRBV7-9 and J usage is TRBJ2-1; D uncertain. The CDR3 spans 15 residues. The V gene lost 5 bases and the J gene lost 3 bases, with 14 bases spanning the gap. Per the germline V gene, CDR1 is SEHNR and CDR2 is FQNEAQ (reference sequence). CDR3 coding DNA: TGTGCCAGCAGCCTACCGCACTTGGACTACAATGAGCAGTTCTTC. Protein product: CASSLPHLDYNEQFF.

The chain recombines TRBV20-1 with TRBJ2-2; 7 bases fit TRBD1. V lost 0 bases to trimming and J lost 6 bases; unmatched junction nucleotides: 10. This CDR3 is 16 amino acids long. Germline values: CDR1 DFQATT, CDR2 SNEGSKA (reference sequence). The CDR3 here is CSARDSAQTGSGELFF. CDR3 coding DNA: TGCAGTGCTAGAGACAGCGCCCAGACAGGGTCCGGGGAGCTGTTTTTT.

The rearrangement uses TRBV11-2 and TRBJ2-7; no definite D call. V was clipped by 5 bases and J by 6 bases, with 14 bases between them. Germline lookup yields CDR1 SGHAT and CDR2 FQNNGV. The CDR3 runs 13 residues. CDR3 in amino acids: CASSQLVGGEQYF. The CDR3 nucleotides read TGTGCCAGCAGCCAACTCGTGGGTGGCGAGCAGTACTTC.

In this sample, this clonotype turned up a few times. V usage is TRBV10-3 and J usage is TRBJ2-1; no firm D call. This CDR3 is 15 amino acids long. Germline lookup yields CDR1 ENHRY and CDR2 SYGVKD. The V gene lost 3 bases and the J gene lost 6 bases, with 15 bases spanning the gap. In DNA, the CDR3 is TGTGCCATCAGTGAAGACAACCCGGCTATCAATGAGCAGTTCTTC. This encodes CAISEDNPAINEQFF.

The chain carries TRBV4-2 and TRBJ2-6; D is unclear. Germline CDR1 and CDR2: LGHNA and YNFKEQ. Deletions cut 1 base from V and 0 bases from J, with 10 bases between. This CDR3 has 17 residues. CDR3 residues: CASSQGVDPSGANVLTF. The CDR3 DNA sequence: TGTGCCAGCAGCCAAGGGGTGGACCCCTCTGGGGCCAACGTCCTGACTTTC.

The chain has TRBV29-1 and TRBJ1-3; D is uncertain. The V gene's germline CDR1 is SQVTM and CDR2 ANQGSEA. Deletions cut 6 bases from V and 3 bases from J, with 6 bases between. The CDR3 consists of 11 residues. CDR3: CSVSHGNTIYF. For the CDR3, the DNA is TGCAGCGTGTCCCATGGAAACACCATATATTTT.